The entry below describes one T cell receptor (beta chain). This entry is derived from a study of radiotherapy plus CTLA-4 blockade in lung cancer. The CDR3 runs 16 residues. The V gene lost 4 bases and the J gene lost 4 bases, with 20 bases spanning the gap. The germline CDR1 and CDR2 sequences are SGHRS and YFSETQ. Profiling relied on immunoSEQ multiplex PCR, and the TCRdb table lists in-frame clones only, not all of them. Of about 120,000 clones listed, 70% to 85% are singletons. The J gene is TRBJ1-2, the V gene TRBV5-1, with D maybe TRBD1 (5 bases). This sequence was found in a human donor with non-small cell lung cancer that progressed on radiotherapy plus ipilimumab. Some clones in this sample may be carry-over from other donors' samples. The source material was peripheral blood, sampled from a patient treated with radiotherapy plus ipilimumab. This chain's CDR3 is CASSRDLGNGVYGYTF. The CDR3 coding sequence is TGCGCCAGCAGCCGGGACCTCGGCAACGGCGTCTATGGCTACACCTTC.